The clone carrying this T cell receptor (beta chain) came up many times. Its cognate antigen is unknown. The data are from a study of T-cell reconstitution after alpha-beta-depleted transplantation in children. Preparing the TCRbeta library involved the use of unique molecular identifiers. Via MiXCR, TCRdb re-called the PCR reads, giving one row per CDR3 protein. The table has around 700,000 distinct CDR3 sequences, about 12% seen once. Study conclusions and caveats: One year post-transplant, T-cell counts and diversity were largely derived from T cells produced anew. There were reportedly several hundred expanded graft clones from which alpha-beta T cells came about two months after transplant. Day-60 TCRbeta diversity that was high in some patients was derived from surviving recipient T cells and thymic progenitors.

The source material was PBMCs, sampled before TCRalphabeta/CD19-depleted stem cell transplant. The clonotype comes from a girl aged 2 to 10 with congenital amegakaryocytic thrombocytopenia, due to receive a stem cell transplant.

CDR3 in amino acids: CASSHPRGQVGELFF. CDR3 sequence (DNA): TGTGCCAGCAGCCACCCCAGGGGGCAGGTCGGGGAGCTGTTTTTT. The chain combines TRBV3-1 with TRBJ2-2; 8 bases match TRBD1. This CDR3 is 15 amino acids long. Trimming at V came to 3 bases and at J to 7 bases, leaving 7 bases not matched to a gene. Looked up from germline, CDR1 is LGHDT and CDR2 is YNNKEL (reference sequence). The complete variable domain, with remaining parts taken from reference TRBV3-1 and TRBJ2-2, reads DTAVSQTPKYLVTQMGNDKSIKCEQNLGHDTMYWYKQDSKKFLKIMFSYNNKELIINETVPNRFSPKSPDKAHLNLHINSLELGDSAVYFCASSHPRGQVGELFFGEGSRLTVL.